A single sample is the source of the 26 T cell receptor beta chains below, sequenced in a study of blood T cell repertoires in COVID-19. TCRdb's copy holds only in-frame clones and misses some; the assay was immunoSEQ multiplex PCR. The sample carries some 220,000 clones, around 83% recorded once. Sequences were obtained from peripheral blood. The receptors shown here come from a woman aged 65 to 85 with COVID-19, enrolled during active disease.

This rearrangement joins TRBV6-4 to TRBJ2-7; 10 bases line up with TRBD2. CDR3 length: 17 residues. Losses at the gene ends were 2 bases for V and 0 bases for J; bases not matched to a gene: 7. Germline loops: CDR1 MRHNA, CDR2 SNTAGT. The CDR3 nucleotides are TGTGCCAGCAGTGACACGTCGCGGACTAGCGGCTCCTACGAGCAGTACTTC. This translates into CASSDTSRTSGSYEQYF.

CDR3 region: CASRLSGAPHEQFF. As DNA, the CDR3 is TGTGCCAGCCGTCTTAGCGGGGCGCCCCATGAGCAGTTCTTC. The chain couples TRBV5-8 to TRBJ2-1; TRBD2 matches at 8 bases. The germline gives CDR1 SGHTS, CDR2 YDEGEE. V lost 7 bases, J lost 8 bases, and 11 bases stayed unmatched. The CDR3 extends over 14 amino acids. The full variable domain, its missing parts supplied by reference TRBV5-8 and TRBJ2-1, is EAGVTQSPTHLIKTRGQQATLRCSPISGHTSVYWYQQALGLGLQFLLWYDEGEERNRGNFPPRFSGRQFPNYSSELNVNALELEDSALYLCASRLSGAPHEQFFGPGTRLTVL.

This chain links TRBV9 with TRBJ1-1; D is possibly TRBD1 (6 bases). The germline V gene encodes CDR1 SGDLS and CDR2 YYNGEE. This CDR3 region has 14 residues. Trimming left V 2 bases short and J 0 bases short, with 8 bases between. The CDR3 DNA reads as TGTGCCAGCAGCGTTGGACAGCTGAACACTGAAGCTTTCTTT. It is translated as CASSVGQLNTEAFF.

This chain connects TRBV11-2 to TRBJ2-7, with D possibly matching TRBD2 (5 bases). Germline loops: CDR1 SGHAT, CDR2 FQNNGV. V lost 5 bases, J lost 2 bases, and 13 bases lay in between. This CDR3 comprises 14 residues. The CDR3 sequence is CASSRSGFPYEQYF. The CDR3 nucleotides read TGTGCCAGCAGCAGATCGGGGTTCCCCTACGAGCAGTACTTC.

V usage is TRBV7-9 and J usage is TRBJ1-2, with D hard to call. The CDR3 is 14 amino acids. Trimming cost V 3 bases and J 4 bases, with 12 bases left between them. Germline lookup yields CDR1 SEHNR and CDR2 FQNEAQ (reference sequence). The CDR3 is CASSLGDPFYGYTF. Here the CDR3 DNA reads TGTGCCAGCAGCTTGGGAGACCCTTTCTATGGCTACACCTTC.

The chain carries TRBV5-4 and TRBJ1-2; D not resolved. Germline V gene lookup returns CDR1 SGHNT and CDR2 YYREEE (reference sequence). The CDR3 sequence is 12 residues long. The V and J ends lost 0 bases and 5 bases respectively, with 5 bases between them. CDR3 DNA: TGTGCCAGCAGCTTGGACAGATATGGCTACACCTTC. Translating gives CASSLDRYGYTF.

In this sample, this clone turned up a few times. This chain connects TRBV6-1 to TRBJ1-2; tentative D call: TRBD1 (6 bases). Trimming stripped 3 bases from V and 7 bases from J, with 9 bases between. The CDR3 contains 12 residues. Germline V CDR1 and CDR2: MNHNS, SASEGT. The CDR3 bases are TGTGCCAGCAGTGAGGGGGCTGGTGGCTACACCTTC. Translated: CASSEGAGGYTF.

The chain is built from TRBV6-1 and TRBJ2-3; no reliable D call. The V end was cut by 1 base, the J end by 2 bases, with 7 bases between. CDR3 length equals 14 residues. Per germline, CDR1 MNHNS and CDR2 SASEGT. The CDR3 region is CASSEGIATDTQYF. The CDR3 DNA reads TGTGCCAGCAGTGAAGGAATAGCCACAGATACGCAGTATTTT.

The chain recombines TRBV28 with TRBJ1-1, with 8 bases identical to TRBD1. V trimming: 4 bases; J trimming: 14 bases; junction bases outside the gene matches: 9. CDR1 and CDR2 from the germline V gene are MDHEN and SYDVKM. The length of the CDR3 is 12 residues. The CDR3 bases are TGTGCCAGCAGTTCAATGGACAGGGTCACCTTCTTT. Its translation is CASSSMDRVTFF.

The rearrangement uses TRBV7-2 and TRBJ2-5; perhaps TRBD1 as D (5 bases). Germline V CDR1 and CDR2: SGHTA, FQGNSA. The V gene lost 5 bases and the J gene lost 4 bases, with 11 bases spanning the gap. This CDR3 is 13 amino acids long. The DNA for the CDR3 is TGTGCCAGCAGCGCCCGGACACGAGAGACCCAGTACTTC. This translates into CASSARTRETQYF.

The sample holds many counts of this clone. The same CDR3 can be traced to other DNA sequences in this sample. The chain combines TRBV5-1 with TRBJ1-1; no definite D call. The CDR3 spans 13 residues. Germline CDR1 and CDR2: SGHRS and YFSETQ. V gave up 1 base and J gave up 4 bases, with 8 bases separating them. CDR3 protein: CASSLMGGTEAFF. The DNA for the CDR3 is TGCGCCAGCAGCTTGATGGGAGGCACTGAAGCTTTCTTT.

The sample holds one count of this clone. The rearrangement links TRBV30 to TRBJ2-3; TRBD2 matches at 9 bases. Losses at the gene ends were 5 bases for V and 1 base for J; bases not matched to a gene: 7. Looked up from germline, CDR1 is GTSNPN and CDR2 is SVGIG (reference sequence). CDR3 length: 15 amino acids. The CDR3, as DNA: TGTGCCTGGGTCCCGGGACTAGCCCGCACAGATACGCAGTATTTT. Translation: CAWVPGLARTDTQYF.

V usage is TRBV30 and J usage is TRBJ1-2, with TRBD1 matching 7 bases. J gave up 5 bases and V 4 bases, and 13 bases lay outside the gene matches. The V gene's germline CDR1 is GTSNPN and CDR2 SVGIG (reference sequence). The CDR3 spans 15 residues. In nucleotides, the CDR3 is TGTGCCTGGATTCGGAACAGGGGATCCCCATATGGCTACACCTTC. It is translated as CAWIRNRGSPYGYTF.

The chain employs TRBV15 and TRBJ1-1; the D is unclear. CDR3 length: 13 amino acids. The V end was cut by 2 bases, the J end by 0 bases, with 4 bases between. The germline CDR1 and CDR2 sequences are LNHNV and YYDKDF (reference sequence). The CDR3 nucleotides are TGTGCCACCAGCAGACAGGTGAACACTGAAGCTTTCTTT. Residues: CATSRQVNTEAFF.

The chain has TRBV29-1 and TRBJ1-1, with 8 bases matching TRBD1. There are 14 residues in the CDR3. Trimming cost V 6 bases and J 4 bases; bases outside gene matches: 10. Germline loops: CDR1 SQVTM, CDR2 ANQGSEA. Written as DNA, the CDR3 is TGCAGCGTCGCTTCAGGGGGCCCGGGCACTGAAGCTTTCTTT. The encoded protein is CSVASGGPGTEAFF. The whole variable domain, filled in from reference TRBV29-1 and TRBJ1-1, reads SAVISQKPSRDICQRGTSLTIQCQVDSQVTMMFWYRQQPGQSLTLIATANQGSEATYESGFVIDKFPISRPNLTFSTLTVSNMSPEDSSIYLCSVASGGPGTEAFFGQGTRLTVV.

The V call is TRBV7-9, the J call TRBJ2-5; 10 nucleotides line up with TRBD1. CDR1 and CDR2 (germline): SEHNR, FQNEAQ (reference sequence). J was trimmed by 5 bases and V by 5 bases; bases with no gene match: 8. The CDR3 has 15 residues. The DNA for the CDR3 is TGTGCCAGCAGCGACCGACAGGGGGCATTGGAGACCCAGTACTTC. It encodes CASSDRQGALETQYF.

The chain carries TRBV3-1 (or the pseudogene TRBV3-2) and TRBJ2-1, with TRBD2 matching 10 bases. The CDR3 has 15 amino acids. V lost 6 bases to trimming and J lost 2 bases; unmatched junction nucleotides: 4. The germline V gene encodes CDR1 LGHDT and CDR2 YNNKEL (reference sequence). The CDR3 loop is CASSPGTSAYNEQFF. CDR3 coding DNA: TGTGCCAGCAGTCCTGGGACTAGCGCCTACAATGAGCAGTTCTTC.

The chain employs TRBV19 and TRBJ2-7, with 9 bases that match TRBD1. The CDR3 spans 16 residues. Germline assignment: CDR1 LNHDA and CDR2 SQIVND (reference sequence). The V gene end was trimmed by 6 bases and the J gene end by 6 bases; junction bases not matched to a gene: 15. CDR3 nucleotide sequence: TGTGCCAGTAGCAGAGGGACCGGGACAGGGAATTCCGAGCAGTACTTC. Encoded protein: CASSRGTGTGNSEQYF.

In DNA, the CDR3 is TGTGCCAGCAGTCTACAGGGGTACACTGAAGCTTTCTTT. Translating gives CASSLQGYTEAFF. The J gene is TRBJ1-1, the V gene TRBV12-3 or TRBV12-4; TRBD1 matches at 7 bases. The ends lost 5 bases at V and 3 bases at J; junction bases unmatched: 3. This CDR3 spans 13 amino acids.

The chain couples TRBV12-5 to TRBJ2-3; 14 bases agree with TRBD2. Germline CDR1 LGHNT, CDR2 FRNRAP. This CDR3 region has 17 residues. The V and J ends lost 4 bases and 4 bases, in that order; junction bases with no gene match: 7. The CDR3 coding sequence is TGTGCTAGTGGTTGGACTGGGACTAGCGGGAGCGCAGATACGCAGTATTTT. Its translation is CASGWTGTSGSADTQYF.

CDR3 bases: TGCAGTGCTAGTAGAGGGACTAGCACAGATACGCAGTATTTT. This sequence encodes CSASRGTSTDTQYF. The rearrangement joins TRBV20-1 to TRBJ2-3, with a weak D call TRBD2 (6 bases). Trimming left V 3 bases short and J 0 bases short, with 10 bases between. This CDR3 spans 14 amino acids. Germline V lookup: CDR1 DFQATT, CDR2 SNEGSKA (reference sequence).

The V call is TRBV7-8, the J call TRBJ1-6; weak D call: TRBD1 (5 bases). The CDR3 spans 13 residues. V dropped 5 bases and J dropped 7 bases, with 9 bases sitting between them. Germline V CDR1 and CDR2: SGHVS, FQNEAQ. CDR3 region: CASSSDRNSPLHF. In DNA, the CDR3 is TGTGCCAGCAGCAGTGACAGAAATTCACCCCTCCACTTT.

The V and J genes are TRBV28 and TRBJ2-5, with 14 bases aligning to TRBD2. CDR1 is MDHEN and CDR2 is SYDVKM in the germline V gene. This CDR3 region has 16 residues. Trimming took 5 bases from V and 5 from J; bases not matched to a gene: 7. The CDR3 DNA is TGTGCCAGCAGTGGGATGGGACTAGCGGGAGTTGAGACCCAGTACTTC. Its translation: CASSGMGLAGVETQYF.

As regards this clone: The same CDR3 can be traced to other DNA sequences in this sample. CDR3 DNA sequence: TGCGCCAGCAGCTTACCCGGACAGGGCACTGAAGCTTTCTTT. This translates into CASSLPGQGTEAFF. The chain is built from TRBV5-1 and TRBJ1-1; 8 nucleotides match TRBD1. CDR1 and CDR2 from the germline V gene are SGHRS and YFSETQ. This CDR3 has 14 amino acids. Losses at the gene ends were 2 bases for V and 4 bases for J; bases not matched to a gene: 4.

V gene TRBV11-3 combines with J gene TRBJ2-7, with no clear D. The CDR3 has 13 residues. Trimming took off 4 bases at V and 6 bases at J, with 13 bases between the two ends. Germline CDR1 reads SGHNT; CDR2 reads YENEEA. The CDR3 is CASSSGSTGEQYF. The CDR3 DNA reads as TGTGCCAGCAGCTCAGGCAGCACCGGCGAGCAGTACTTC.

The V gene is TRBV18, the J gene TRBJ2-2; maybe TRBD2 (6 bases). The CDR3 is 14 amino acids. The V and J ends lost 7 bases and 1 base respectively, with 10 bases between them. Germline assignment: CDR1 KGHSH and CDR2 LQKENI. CDR3 in amino acids: CASLTRRNTGELFF. The CDR3 nucleotides are TGTGCCAGCTTGACTAGAAGGAACACCGGGGAGCTGTTTTTT.